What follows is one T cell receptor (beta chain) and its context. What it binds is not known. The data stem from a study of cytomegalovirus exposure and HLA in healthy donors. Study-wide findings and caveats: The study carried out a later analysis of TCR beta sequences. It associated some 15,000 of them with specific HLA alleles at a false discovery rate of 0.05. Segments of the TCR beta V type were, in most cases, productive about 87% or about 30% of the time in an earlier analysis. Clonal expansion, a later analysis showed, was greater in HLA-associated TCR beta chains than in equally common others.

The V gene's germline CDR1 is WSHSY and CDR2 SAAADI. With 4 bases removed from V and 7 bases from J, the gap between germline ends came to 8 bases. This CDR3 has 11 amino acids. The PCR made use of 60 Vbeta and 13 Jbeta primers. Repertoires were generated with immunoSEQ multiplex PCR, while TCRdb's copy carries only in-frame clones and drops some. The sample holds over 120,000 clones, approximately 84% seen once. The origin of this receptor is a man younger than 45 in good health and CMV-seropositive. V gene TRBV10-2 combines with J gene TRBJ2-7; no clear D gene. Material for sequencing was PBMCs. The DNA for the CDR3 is TGCGCCAGCAGTGCCTGGGCTGAGCAGTACTTC. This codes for CASSAWAEQYF.